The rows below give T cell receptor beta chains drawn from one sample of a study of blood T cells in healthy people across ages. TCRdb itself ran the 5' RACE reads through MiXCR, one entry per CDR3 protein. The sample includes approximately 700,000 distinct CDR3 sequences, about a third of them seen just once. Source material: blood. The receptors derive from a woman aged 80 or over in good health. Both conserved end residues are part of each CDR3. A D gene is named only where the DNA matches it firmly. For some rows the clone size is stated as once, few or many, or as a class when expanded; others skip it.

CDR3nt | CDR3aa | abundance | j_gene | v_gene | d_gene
TGCGCCAGCAGCCTCGGGACAGGGTATAGATATGGCTACACCTTC | CASSLGTGYRYGYTF | NA | TRBJ1-2 | TRBV5-1 | TRBD1
TGTGCCAGCAGTTACGGGACAGGGTCCAATCAGCCCCAGCATTTT | CASSYGTGSNQPQHF | few | TRBJ1-5 | TRBV6-6 | TRBD1
TGTGCCAGCAGTTACTCGCTGAACACTGAAGCTTTCTTT | CASSYSLNTEAFF | many | TRBJ1-1 | TRBV6-2/TRBV6-3 | NA
TGCGCCAGCAGCCGATCTTGCGAGCAGTACTTC | CASSRSCEQYF | NA | TRBJ2-7 | TRBV4-1 | NA
TGTGCCAGCAGCGGGACATTTGGAAACACCATATATTTT | CASSGTFGNTIYF | few | TRBJ1-3 | TRBV7-2 | NA
TGCAGTGCTAGAGATGGACAGGGGCTCACTGAAGCTTTCTTT | CSARDGQGLTEAFF | many | TRBJ1-1 | TRBV20-1 | TRBD1
TGCAGTGCTGAGTCGCGGGGGACTAGCACAGATACGCAGTATTTT | CSAESRGTSTDTQYF | once | TRBJ2-3 | TRBV20-1 | TRBD2
TGCGCCAGCAGCTCGGGTATGGGGCGGATGGACACTGAAGCTTTCTTT | CASSSGMGRMDTEAFF | many | TRBJ1-1 | TRBV5-1 | NA
TGTGCCAGCAGCTTATCTACTGGCGGGGCAGGACATATTCAGTACTTC | CASSLSTGGAGHIQYF | NA | TRBJ2-4 | TRBV5-5 | NA
TGTGCCTGGAGTGTACTGGGAAGGTTCTCCTATAATTCACCCCTCCACTTT | CAWSVLGRFSYNSPLHF | NA | TRBJ1-6 | TRBV30 | NA
TGTGCCTGGAGTGTCCTAGCGGGGGGAGGGGGTGAGCAGTACTTC | CAWSVLAGGGGEQYF | many | TRBJ2-7 | TRBV30 | TRBD2
TGTGCCACCAGTGATTTGCGCGGGACCGGCACAGATACGCAGTATTTT | CATSDLRGTGTDTQYF | NA | TRBJ2-3 | TRBV24-1 | NA
TGTGCCAGCAGTTATCTTAACCAAGCTTTCTTT | CASSYLNQAFF | NA | TRBJ1-1 | TRBV6-2/TRBV6-3 | NA
TGTGCCAGCAGTGAAGGTGGCCGCAAATCAATCACAGATACGCAGTATTTT | CASSEGGRKSITDTQYF | many | TRBJ2-3 | TRBV6-1 | NA
TGTGCCAGCAGGCATGGGTCTAGTCTCAATGAGCAGTTCTTC | CASRHGSSLNEQFF | many | TRBJ2-1 | TRBV28 | NA
TGTGCCAGCTCACCACGTCAAACGGCCCAAGAGACCCAGTACTTC | CASSPRQTAQETQYF | many | TRBJ2-5 | TRBV18 | NA
TGTGCCAGCAGCCAACCAAGTTATGGCTACACCTTC | CASSQPSYGYTF | many | TRBJ1-2 | TRBV7-2 | NA
TGTGCCAGCAGTGACAGGACAGGGGTCAACGAGCAGTACTTC | CASSDRTGVNEQYF | few | TRBJ2-7 | TRBV6-1 | TRBD1
TGTGCCAGCACCCACTCCCGGGGGGACAGCTCCTACAATGAGCAGTTCTTC | CASTHSRGDSSYNEQFF | NA | TRBJ2-1 | TRBV11-3 | NA
TGCAGTGCTGAGACCGGGGGTAACTGTGGCTACACCTTC | CSAETGGNCGYTF | NA | TRBJ1-2 | TRBV20-1 | NA
TGTGCCAGCAGGAGGACGGCAGGGGAGACCCAGTACTTC | CASRRTAGETQYF | many | TRBJ2-5 | TRBV27 | NA
TGCGCCAGCAGCTCGCTTGGATTACCGGAGACCCAGTACTTC | CASSSLGLPETQYF | once | TRBJ2-5 | TRBV5-1 | NA
TGTGCCATCAGTGAGTCGGGGACTATCCCCTACGAGCAGTACTTC | CAISESGTIPYEQYF | NA | TRBJ2-7 | TRBV10-3 | TRBD2
TGCAGTGTTACTAGCGGGGCCGGGGAGACCCAGTACTTC | CSVTSGAGETQYF | many | TRBJ2-5 | TRBV20-1 | TRBD2
TGCAGCGTTGAATGGGCAGGGGCGATAGAGACCCAGTACTTC | CSVEWAGAIETQYF | many | TRBJ2-5 | TRBV29-1 | NA
TGTGCCAGCACGGCAGGGACCGTTGAAGCTTTCTTT | CASTAGTVEAFF | few | TRBJ1-1 | TRBV2 | NA
TGCAGTGCTAGAGATTCCAGCGGGGGTTGGACAGATACGCAGTATTTT | CSARDSSGGWTDTQYF | many | TRBJ2-3 | TRBV20-1 | TRBD2